This TCR beta chain was documented in a study of CD8+ T cells in alopecia areata. General observations from the study: Greater clonality was observed in lesional scalp samples, especially alopecia totalis/universalis, versus normal scalp.

The treatment is: oral pan-JAK inhibitor, 5-10 mg twice daily. The investigators collected lesional scalp punch biopsies and peripheral blood from alopecia areata patients. RNA, once extracted, was reverse transcribed into cDNA for use as the sequencing template. The assay was immunoSEQ multiplex PCR, and TCRdb's table has in-frame clones only and misses some. The table includes 150,000 to 200,000 clones, under 80% detected once. With 8 bases removed from V and 10 bases from J, the gap between germline ends came to 17 bases. The CDR3 runs to 12 residues. The germline CDR1 and CDR2 sequences are SNHLY and FYNNEI. This clone was observed a single time. No antigen is known for it.

V and J are TRBV2 and TRBJ2-5; a possible D gene is TRBD2 (5 bases). The clonotype comes from a human donor with alopecia areata. The specimen comprised CD4+ T cells sorted from blood, sampled around week 50, from a patient treated with tofacitinib. The CDR3 reads CASRPELAGQYF. CDR3 DNA: TGTGCCAGCCGTCCAGAACTGGCGGGCCAGTACTTC.